This T cell receptor beta chain came from a study of a mutant IDH1 vaccine in newly diagnosed glioma. At the level of the study: Eight vaccine injections were given to patients in weeks 1, 3, 5, 7, 11, 15, 19 and 23. Earlier therapy was either radiotherapy, temozolomide, or both, and most got both. Patients under treatment included around 60% males and roughly 40% females and had a mean age of approximately 40 years.

The protocol was immunoSEQ multiplex PCR, while the TCRdb copy is restricted to in-frame clones and leaves out a portion. The repertoire holds nearly 55,000 clones, 75% to 85% seen once, with about 3.7% in the top ten. Comment on this clone: Antigen unknown.

The time point denotes: week 5, during vaccination. Every vaccination contained 300 ug of the mutant IDH1 20-mer peptide and was paired with topical imiquimod. Study results and limitations: Changes in top peripheral clonotypes did not appear linked to pseudoprogression.

The starting material was PBMCs, obtained from a glioma patient whose treatment included an IDH1 peptide vaccine. The receptor was isolated from a man aged 25 to 45 with glioma.

The CDR3 DNA is TGTGCCAGCAGCTTGGGGAATCAGCCCCAGCATTTT. This translates into CASSLGNQPQHF. This sequence joins TRBV7-8 and TRBJ1-5; D gene uncertain. The CDR3 is made up of 12 amino acids. The V end was cut by 3 bases, the J end by 4 bases, with 4 bases between. Germline-derived CDR1 and CDR2 are SGHVS and FQNEAQ.